These 32 T cell receptor beta chains share one sample of origin, sequenced in a study of T cell changes during pregnancy in multiple sclerosis. Libraries were prepared by immunoSEQ multiplex PCR; TCRdb keeps only in-frame clonotypes and omits some of them. The sample lists some 70,000 clones, 90% to 95% seen once, with 2.1% in the top ten. The specimen comprised peripheral blood, sampled in the second trimester of pregnancy. The receptors were gathered from a female donor in good health, enrolled as a control in a pregnancy study.

The V call is TRBV5-4, the J call TRBJ1-1; the D is unclear. The V end lost 7 bases, the J end lost 0 bases, and 16 bases lay between the germline ends. The germline V gene encodes CDR1 SGHNT and CDR2 YYREEE (reference sequence). CDR3 size: 15 residues. CDR3 DNA: TGTGCCAGCCGCCGAGAGGCGGTCGTGAACACTGAAGCTTTCTTT. Amino acid sequence: CASRREAVVNTEAFF. Full variable domain (outside the CDR3, taken from reference TRBV5-4 and TRBJ1-1): ETGVTQSPTHLIKTRGQQVTLRCSSQSGHNTVSWYQQALGQGPQFIFQYYREEENGRGNFPPRFSGLQFPNYSSELNVNALELDDSALYLCASRREAVVNTEAFFGQGTRLTVV.

The V call is TRBV28, the J call TRBJ1-5; 9 nucleotides agree with TRBD1. V was pared by 2 bases and J by 2 bases, with 4 bases of the junction left unmatched. Germline V gene data show CDR1 as MDHEN and CDR2 as SYDVKM. There are 16 residues in the CDR3. The CDR3 DNA is TGTGCCAGCAGTTTAGGGACAGGGCGACGCAATCAGCCCCAGCATTTT. Translation: CASSLGTGRRNQPQHF.

This clone has just one count. The V gene is TRBV5-6, the J gene TRBJ1-1; 9 nucleotides align to TRBD1. J was trimmed by 0 bases and V by 5 bases; bases with no gene match: 11. CDR1 is SGHDT and CDR2 is YYEEEE in the germline V gene. The CDR3 contains 17 residues. The CDR3 sequence is CASSLLGDRAMNTEAFF. The CDR3 DNA is TGTGCCAGCAGTCTTCTTGGGGACAGGGCCATGAACACTGAAGCTTTCTTT.

The V gene is TRBV23-1, the J gene TRBJ2-3, with 14 nucleotides matching TRBD2. TRBV23-1 is noted as an ORF with a role that remains uncertain. The CDR3 totals 18 residues. V dropped 3 bases and J dropped 10; count of bases not matched to a gene: 15. CDR3 region: CASSHSGLAGGGLNSQYF. The CDR3 DNA reads as TGCGCCAGCAGTCATTCCGGACTAGCGGGGGGCGGGCTTAACTCGCAGTATTTT.

The chain is built from TRBV11-3 and TRBJ1-3; 7 bases fit TRBD1. The trim removed 4 bases at V and 4 bases at J, leaving 1 base unmatched. Germline V gene sequence: CDR1 SGHNT, CDR2 YENEEA. The CDR3 runs 13 residues. CDR3 sequence (DNA): TGTGCCAGCAGCTCGGGACAGGGAAACACCATATATTTT. It yields the protein CASSSGQGNTIYF.

This clone was recorded a few times. This sequence joins TRBV28 and TRBJ1-2; 10 bases align to TRBD1. The CDR3 loop spans 14 amino acids. Unmatched junction bases numbered 4, after V lost 1 base and J lost 8 bases. CDR1 and CDR2 from the germline V gene are MDHEN and SYDVKM. CDR3 amino acids: CASSLLTGGDGYTF. The DNA for the CDR3 is TGTGCCAGCAGTTTATTGACAGGGGGCGACGGCTACACCTTC.

The chain joins TRBV7-8 to TRBJ1-2, with 8 nucleotides matching TRBD1. V trimming: 5 bases; J trimming: 8 bases; junction bases outside the gene matches: 10. Per germline, CDR1 SGHVS and CDR2 FQNEAQ. CDR3 length equals 14 residues. CDR3: CASSLTGVARGYTF. The CDR3 bases are TGTGCCAGCAGCCTGACAGGGGTGGCGCGCGGCTACACCTTC.

The gene calls are TRBV4-1 and TRBJ2-7; 9 bases agree with TRBD2. The V and J ends lost 2 bases and 6 bases, in that order; junction bases with no gene match: 11. The germline CDR1 and CDR2 sequences are MGHRA and YSYEKL. The CDR3 totals 16 residues. The CDR3 region is CASSQMRGGSHGEQYF. The CDR3 DNA reads as TGCGCCAGCAGCCAAATGCGGGGGGGGTCACACGGCGAGCAGTACTTC.

The chain joins TRBV9 to TRBJ2-2, with D possibly matching TRBD2 (6 bases). There are 15 residues in the CDR3. Trimming pared 6 bases from V and 10 bases from J, leaving 22 bases between. CDR1 is SGDLS and CDR2 is YYNGEE in the germline V gene. The CDR3, as DNA: TGTGCCAGCAACGCTGACACCGACGGGGACTTGGAGCTGTTTTTT. Protein product: CASNADTDGDLELFF.

The genes are TRBV5-1 and TRBJ2-3, with D tentatively TRBD2 (5 bases). V was pared by 4 bases and J by 5 bases, with 17 bases between. The CDR3 consists of 15 residues. Germline V gives CDR1 SGHRS, CDR2 YFSETQ. Here the CDR3 DNA reads TGCGCCAGCAGCCCGGGGTCGGGTCGGGTAGATACGCAGTATTTT. Amino acid sequence: CASSPGSGRVDTQYF. Supplemented by reference TRBV5-1 and TRBJ2-3, the full variable domain reads KAGVTQTPRYLIKTRGQQVTLSCSPISGHRSVSWYQQTPGQGLQFLFEYFSETQRNKGNFPGRFSGRQFSNSRSEMNVSTLELGDSALYLCASSPGSGRVDTQYFGPGTRLTVL.

This rearrangement joins TRBV19 to TRBJ1-2; D gene unclear. The germline V gene encodes CDR1 LNHDA and CDR2 SQIVND (reference sequence). With 1 base removed from V and 2 bases from J, the gap between germline ends came to 5 bases. This CDR3 has 13 amino acids. This CDR3 is CASSIASNYGYTF. CDR3 in DNA: TGTGCCAGTAGTATAGCGTCCAACTATGGCTACACCTTC.

The rearrangement links TRBV19 to TRBJ1-6; D gene uncertain. CDR3 length: 14 amino acids. Trimming pared 4 bases from V and 5 bases from J, leaving 9 bases between. Per the germline V gene, CDR1 is LNHDA and CDR2 is SQIVND (reference sequence). This CDR3 is CASSTGRDNSPLHF. CDR3 nucleotide sequence: TGTGCCAGTAGTACGGGTCGGGATAATTCACCCCTCCACTTT. Using reference TRBV19 and TRBJ1-6 for the parts outside the CDR3, the full variable domain is DGGITQSPKYLFRKEGQNVTLSCEQNLNHDAMYWYRQDPGQGLRLIYYSQIVNDFQKGDIAEGYSVSREKKESFPLTVTSAQKNPTAFYLCASSTGRDNSPLHFGNGTRLTVT.

The chain combines TRBV14 with TRBJ1-1, with 9 bases lining up with TRBD1. With V trimmed by 1 base and J by 11 bases, 2 bases remained unmatched. CDR1 is SGHDN and CDR2 is FVKESK in the germline V gene. The CDR3 runs to 12 residues. For the CDR3, the DNA is TGTGCCAGCAGCCAAGGGGACAGGGAGGCTTTCTTT. Translating gives CASSQGDREAFF.

The rearrangement uses TRBV30 and TRBJ1-1; D is perhaps TRBD1 (5 bases). CDR1 and CDR2 from the germline V gene are GTSNPN and SVGIG (reference sequence). The CDR3 has 13 amino acids. Trimming removed 3 bases at V and 0 bases at J, with 8 bases between. The CDR3 spells CAWSQGVNTEAFF. Here the CDR3 DNA reads TGTGCCTGGAGCCAGGGTGTGAACACTGAAGCTTTCTTT.

J is TRBJ2-3 and V is TRBV28; no definite D call. From germline, CDR1 is MDHEN and CDR2 SYDVKM. Trimming shortened V by 7 bases and J by 1 base, and 12 bases separated the two germline ends. The CDR3 consists of 14 residues. The CDR3 sequence is CASTVRIGTDTQYF. The CDR3 DNA follows: TGTGCCAGCACTGTGCGGATCGGCACAGATACGCAGTATTTT.

This rearrangement joins TRBV4-3 to TRBJ1-4, with 8 bases that match TRBD1. V lost 2 bases and J lost 7; bases outside the gene matches: 6. CDR3 length: 15 residues. Per the germline V gene, CDR1 is LGHNA and CDR2 is YSLEER. The CDR3 spells CASSQRQGSREKLFF. The CDR3 nucleotides read TGCGCCAGCAGCCAACGACAGGGGTCGCGTGAAAAACTGTTTTTT.

The J gene is TRBJ2-2, the V gene TRBV7-8; weak D call: TRBD2 (6 bases). Trimming pared 1 base from V and 5 bases from J, leaving 20 bases between. Germline-derived CDR1 and CDR2 are SGHVS and FQNEAQ. The CDR3 has 18 amino acids. The CDR3: CASSLGWSGRAGTGELFF. As DNA, the CDR3 is TGTGCCAGCAGCTTAGGTTGGAGTGGCAGGGCGGGAACCGGGGAGCTGTTTTTT.

This rearrangement joins TRBV29-1 to TRBJ1-1; D gene ambiguous. CDR3 length equals 11 residues. V lost 6 bases and J lost 7, with 12 bases in between. The V gene's germline CDR1 is SQVTM and CDR2 ANQGSEA. The CDR3 nucleotides are TGCAGCGTAAGATGGGGAGATGAAGCTTTCTTT. Translation gives CSVRWGDEAFF.

This clone came up once. The chain has TRBV7-2 and TRBJ2-2; TRBD1 matches 7 bases. V shed 5 bases, J shed 7 bases, and the junction held 7 bases outside the gene matches. CDR1 and CDR2 (germline): SGHTA, FQGNSA. This CDR3 region has 14 residues. The chain's CDR3 is CASSADRSSGELFF. CDR3 bases: TGTGCCAGCAGCGCGGACAGGTCCAGCGGGGAGCTGTTTTTT.

The rearrangement links TRBV27 to TRBJ1-3; 8 bases map to TRBD1. The CDR3 has 15 residues. The germline V gene has CDR1 MNHEY and CDR2 SMNVEV (reference sequence). The ends lost 5 bases at V and 2 bases at J; junction bases unmatched: 5. The CDR3 nucleotides are TGTGCCAGCAGTAGGACAGGGAGGACTGGAAACACCATATATTTT. Encoded protein: CASSRTGRTGNTIYF.

This chain uses TRBV2 with TRBJ1-5; 8 positions match TRBD1. Losses at the gene ends were 7 bases for V and 7 bases for J; bases not matched to a gene: 15. The CDR3 is 16 residues long. The germline gives CDR1 SNHLY, CDR2 FYNNEI. The CDR3 sequence is CASTPTGDLSWQPQHF. The CDR3 nucleotides read TGTGCCAGCACTCCGACAGGGGACCTATCATGGCAGCCCCAGCATTTT.

This rearrangement joins TRBV15 to TRBJ1-6; 7 bases align to TRBD1. Unmatched junction bases numbered 7, after V lost 1 base and J lost 4 bases. The germline gives CDR1 LNHNV, CDR2 YYDKDF (reference sequence). The length of the CDR3 is 17 residues. This chain's CDR3 is CATSRGRPGQYNSPLHF. CDR3 bases: TGTGCCACCAGCAGAGGCCGGCCGGGACAGTATAATTCACCCCTCCACTTT. Looking up the rest from reference TRBV15 and TRBJ1-6 gives the full variable domain: DAMVIQNPRYQVTQFGKPVTLSCSQTLNHNVMYWYQQKSSQAPKLLFHYYDKDFNNEADTPDNFQSRRPNTSFCFLDIRSPGLGDTAMYLCATSRGRPGQYNSPLHFGNGTRLTVT.

The rearrangement links TRBV4-3 to TRBJ2-1; TRBD2 matches 7 bases. This CDR3 is built from 17 residues. The germline V gene encodes CDR1 LGHNA and CDR2 YSLEER. V shed 1 base and J 2 bases; nucleotides not matched to a gene: 8. The CDR3 nucleotides read TGCGCCAGCAGCCAAGTAGCTGACGGGACTACCTACAATGAGCAGTTCTTC. Its protein product is CASSQVADGTTYNEQFF.

The chain is built from TRBV9 and TRBJ1-3; 7 nucleotides agree with TRBD1. The trim removed 3 bases at V and 4 bases at J, leaving 7 bases unmatched. In germline, CDR1 is SGDLS, CDR2 YYNGEE. The CDR3 sequence is 15 residues long. CDR3: CASSATQGEGNTIYF. For the CDR3, the DNA is TGTGCCAGCAGCGCTACGCAGGGGGAAGGAAACACCATATATTTT.

V is TRBV7-9 and J is TRBJ1-4; 7 bases fit TRBD1. The CDR3 runs to 15 residues. Trimming cost V 5 bases and J 8 bases; bases outside gene matches: 11. Germline CDR1 SEHNR, CDR2 FQNEAQ (reference sequence). The CDR3 spells CASSPEGQVGEKLFF. The CDR3 DNA reads TGTGCCAGCAGCCCCGAAGGACAGGTGGGGGAAAAACTGTTTTTT.

The chain combines TRBV28 with TRBJ2-3, with D tentatively TRBD1 (5 bases). The V and J ends lost 8 bases and 11 bases respectively, with 17 bases between them. Germline loops: CDR1 MDHEN, CDR2 SYDVKM. CDR3 size: 12 residues. The CDR3 DNA sequence: TGTGCCAGCCTTTCTAGGGGCAGAAAGCAGTATTTT. Translated, it gives CASLSRGRKQYF.

This chain joins TRBV19 and TRBJ2-5; 12 bases fit TRBD1. This CDR3 region has 14 residues. Germline V gives CDR1 LNHDA, CDR2 SQIVND (reference sequence). V dropped 6 bases and J dropped 5; count of bases not matched to a gene: 4. CDR3 residues: CASRGQGARETQYF. The CDR3 nucleotides are TGTGCCAGTAGGGGACAGGGGGCGAGGGAGACCCAGTACTTC.

The DNA for the CDR3 is TGTGCCAGCAGCTTGGTTACAGGGAACACTGAAGCTTTCTTT. It encodes CASSLVTGNTEAFF. The J gene is TRBJ1-1, the V gene TRBV5-5, with D possibly being TRBD1 (5 bases). V dropped 0 bases and J dropped 1 base, with 7 bases sitting between them. Germline CDR1 is SGHKS and CDR2 is YYEKEE (reference sequence). The CDR3 loop spans 14 amino acids.

This chain connects TRBV6-6 to TRBJ1-1, with D possibly TRBD1 on 6 matching bases. Per the germline V gene, CDR1 is MNHNY and CDR2 is SVGAGI (reference sequence). Trimming shortened V by 10 bases and J by 3 bases, and 18 bases separated the two germline ends. The length of the CDR3 is 14 residues. In DNA, the CDR3 is TGTGCCACCTCAAAACAGGGATCGGACACTGAAGCTTTCTTT. It codes for CATSKQGSDTEAFF.

The chain couples TRBV4-3 to TRBJ2-7; D might be TRBD1 (5 bases). Germline loops: CDR1 LGHNA, CDR2 YSLEER. V was shortened by 0 bases and J by 7 bases, with 16 bases between the two germline ends. This CDR3 has 15 amino acids. CDR3 DNA sequence: TGCGCCAGCAGCCAAGATCAGGGTCCTTTAGAGGAGCAGTACTTC. Protein product: CASSQDQGPLEEQYF.

This chain joins TRBV7-3 and TRBJ1-1, with a weak D call TRBD1 (5 bases). The length of the CDR3 is 11 residues. Germline V CDR1 and CDR2: SGHTA, FQGTGA. Deletions cut 3 bases from V and 11 bases from J, with 10 bases between. CDR3 coding DNA: TGTGCCAGCAGCTTCCAGGGTGAGGCTTTCTTT. It yields the protein CASSFQGEAFF. The full variable domain, its missing parts supplied by reference TRBV7-3 and TRBJ1-1, is GAGVSQTPSNKVTEKGKYVELRCDPISGHTALYWYRQSLGQGPEFLIYFQGTGAADDSGLPNDRFFAVRPEGSVSTLKIQRTERGDSAVYLCASSFQGEAFFGQGTRLTVV.

A remark on this clone: The junction shows a germline mismatch at one end, possibly a read error. The gene calls are TRBV7-7 and TRBJ2-6; D might be TRBD1 (6 bases). Germline loops: CDR1 SSHAT, CDR2 FNYEAQ (reference sequence). The CDR3 contains 14 residues. The CDR3 DNA reads as TGTGCTAGCAGCTTAGGGACAGGGGCCAACGTCCTGACTTTC. It yields the protein CASSLGTGANVLTF. The full variable domain, with the rest looked up from reference TRBV7-7 and TRBJ2-6, is GAGVSQSPRYKVTKRGQDVTLRCDPISSHATLYWYQQALGQGPEFLTYFNYEAQPDKSGLPSDRFSAERPEGSISTLTIQRTEQRDSAMYRCASSLGTGANVLTFGAGSRLTVL.